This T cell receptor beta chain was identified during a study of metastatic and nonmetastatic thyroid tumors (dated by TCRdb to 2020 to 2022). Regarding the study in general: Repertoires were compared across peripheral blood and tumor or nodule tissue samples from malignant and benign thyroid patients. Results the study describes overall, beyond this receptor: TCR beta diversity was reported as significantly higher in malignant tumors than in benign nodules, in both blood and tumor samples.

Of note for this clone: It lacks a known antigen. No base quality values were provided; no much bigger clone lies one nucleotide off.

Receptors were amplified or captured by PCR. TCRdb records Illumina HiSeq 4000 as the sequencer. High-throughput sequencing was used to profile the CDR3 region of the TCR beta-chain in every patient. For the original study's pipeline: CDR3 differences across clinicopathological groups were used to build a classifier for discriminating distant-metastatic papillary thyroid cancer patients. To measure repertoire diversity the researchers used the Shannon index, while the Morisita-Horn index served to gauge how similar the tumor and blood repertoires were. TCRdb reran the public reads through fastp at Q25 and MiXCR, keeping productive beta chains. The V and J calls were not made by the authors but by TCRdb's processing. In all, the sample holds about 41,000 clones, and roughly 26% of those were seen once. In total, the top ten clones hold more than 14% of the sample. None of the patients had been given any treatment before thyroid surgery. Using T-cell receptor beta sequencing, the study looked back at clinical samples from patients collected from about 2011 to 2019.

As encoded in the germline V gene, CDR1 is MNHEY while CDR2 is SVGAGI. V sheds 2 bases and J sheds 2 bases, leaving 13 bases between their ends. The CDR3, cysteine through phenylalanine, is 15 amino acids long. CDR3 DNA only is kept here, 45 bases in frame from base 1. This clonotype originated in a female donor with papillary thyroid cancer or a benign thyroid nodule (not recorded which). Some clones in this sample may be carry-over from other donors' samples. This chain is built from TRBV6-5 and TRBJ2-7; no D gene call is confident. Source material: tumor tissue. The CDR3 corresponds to CASSYAKFPTYEQYF. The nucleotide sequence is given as TGTGCCAGCAGTTACGCCAAATTCCCCACCTACGAGCAGTACTTC.